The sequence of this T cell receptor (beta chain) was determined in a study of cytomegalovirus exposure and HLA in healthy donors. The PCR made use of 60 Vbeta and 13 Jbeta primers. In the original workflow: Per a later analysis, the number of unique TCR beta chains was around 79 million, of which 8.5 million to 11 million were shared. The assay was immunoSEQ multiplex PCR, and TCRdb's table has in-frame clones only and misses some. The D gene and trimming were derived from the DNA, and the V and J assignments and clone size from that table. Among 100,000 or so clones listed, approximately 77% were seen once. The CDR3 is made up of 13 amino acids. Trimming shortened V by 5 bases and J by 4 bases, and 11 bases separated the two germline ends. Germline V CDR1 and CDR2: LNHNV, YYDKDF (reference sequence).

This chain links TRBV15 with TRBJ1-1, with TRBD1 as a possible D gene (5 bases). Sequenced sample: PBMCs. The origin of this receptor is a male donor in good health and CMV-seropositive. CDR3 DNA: TGTGCCACCAGCCAAGGGGCAGGCACTGAAGCTTTCTTT. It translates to CATSQGAGTEAFF.